Shown below are 13 T cell receptor beta chains from a single sample sequenced in a study of OX40 agonist ivuxolimab in advanced cancers. Only in-frame clones appear in the TCRdb table, and some are missing; sequencing was by immunoSEQ multiplex PCR. The table records about 73,000 clones, approximately 83% of them present only once. The sequences come from CD4+ or CD8+ T cells sorted from blood, collected in a trial of the OX40 agonist ivuxolimab. The receptors were gathered from an adult with an advanced solid tumor such as melanoma, head and neck, liver or kidney cancer.

CDR3 coding DNA: TGTGCCAGCACCCCTAAAGGGGTGGGCACTGAAGCTTTCTTT. The encoded protein is CASTPKGVGTEAFF. V gene TRBV7-2 combines with J gene TRBJ1-1; possibly TRBD1 for D (5 bases). The CDR3 is 14 residues long. The germline gives CDR1 SGHTA, CDR2 FQGNSA. The V end lost 7 bases, the J end lost 4 bases, and 16 bases lay between the germline ends.

The J gene is TRBJ2-3, the V gene TRBV11-1; the D is unclear. Germline V gene lookup returns CDR1 SGHAT and CDR2 FQDESV (reference sequence). The CDR3 runs to 17 residues. V was pared by 5 bases and J by 0 bases, with 18 bases between. The chain's CDR3 is CASSLRTAATSTDTQYF. The DNA for the CDR3 is TGTGCCAGCAGCCTCCGTACAGCTGCTACTAGCACAGATACGCAGTATTTT.

The table lists this clone with many counts. The chain employs TRBV19 and TRBJ1-6, with D perhaps TRBD1 (5 bases). There are 15 residues in the CDR3. V lost 7 bases and J lost 7, with 17 bases in between. Looked up from germline, CDR1 is LNHDA and CDR2 is SQIVND (reference sequence). The CDR3 sequence: CASNPARGRNSPLHF. Here the CDR3 DNA reads TGTGCCAGTAACCCTGCGCGGGGCCGGAATTCACCCCTCCACTTT.

The gene calls are TRBV6-5 and TRBJ2-1, with 7 nucleotides matching TRBD2. This CDR3 has 15 residues. From germline, CDR1 is MNHEY and CDR2 SVGAGI. The J segment lost 4 bases and the V segment lost 2 bases, leaving 5 bases of the junction unmatched. The CDR3 nucleotides are TGTGCCAGCAGTTACGTGGCGGGGGTATACAATGAGCAGTTCTTC. Residues: CASSYVAGVYNEQFF.

As for this clone: The identical CDR3 is also encoded by other nucleotide sequences in the sample. The chain links TRBV9 to TRBJ2-2, with D unresolved. The CDR3 totals 15 residues. V was shortened by 0 bases and J by 2 bases, with 8 bases between the two germline ends. Per germline, CDR1 SGDLS and CDR2 YYNGEE. CDR3 in amino acids: CASSVGGANTGELFF. The CDR3 DNA reads as TGTGCCAGCAGCGTAGGCGGAGCAAACACCGGGGAGCTGTTTTTT. Variable domain in full (rest from reference TRBV9 and TRBJ2-2): DSGVTQTPKHLITATGQRVTLRCSPRSGDLSVYWYQQSLDQGLQFLIQYYNGEERAKGNILERFSAQQFPDLHSELNLSSLELGDSALYFCASSVGGANTGELFFGEGSRLTVL.

The chain is built from TRBV28 and TRBJ1-1; D ambiguous. This CDR3 contains 11 residues. Germline V gene data show CDR1 as MDHEN and CDR2 as SYDVKM. V lost 1 base and J lost 8, with 5 bases in between. The CDR3 DNA is TGTGCCAGCAGTTTATTCCAAGAAGCTTTCTTT. This gives the protein CASSLFQEAFF.

The chain employs TRBV30 and TRBJ2-5, with a possible D match to TRBD1 (5 bases). The V and J ends lost 7 bases and 1 base respectively, with 19 bases between them. The germline gives CDR1 GTSNPN, CDR2 SVGIG (reference sequence). The CDR3 covers 15 residues. The CDR3 reads CASAWGSRAQETQYF. As DNA, the CDR3 is TGTGCCTCTGCGTGGGGCAGCCGGGCCCAAGAGACCCAGTACTTC.

The chain joins TRBV6-1 to TRBJ1-2, with TRBD1 as a possible D gene (5 bases). The V gene lost 1 base and the J gene lost 4 bases, with 10 bases spanning the gap. The germline CDR1 and CDR2 sequences are MNHNS and SASEGT. The CDR3 runs to 14 residues. CDR3 region: CASSEDRRGYGYTF. The CDR3 region has the DNA TGTGCCAGCAGTGAAGACAGAAGGGGCTATGGCTACACCTTC.

The chain recombines TRBV30 with TRBJ2-1, with a tentative D call TRBD1 (5 bases). V lost 0 bases and J lost 6, with 12 bases in between. This CDR3 has 14 residues. Germline assignment: CDR1 GTSNPN and CDR2 SVGIG (reference sequence). The chain's CDR3 is CAWSVGLRVNEQFF. The CDR3 nucleotides read TGTGCCTGGAGTGTAGGGCTCAGGGTCAATGAGCAGTTCTTC.

This rearrangement joins TRBV5-1 to TRBJ2-1; D could derive from TRBD1 or TRBD2 (5 bases each). Trimming took 5 bases from V and 2 from J, leaving 14 bases between them. There are 15 residues in the CDR3. Germline V CDR1 and CDR2: SGHRS, YFSETQ. The CDR3 reads CASSLGELTYNEQFF. CDR3 DNA sequence: TGCGCCAGCAGTCTAGGGGAGCTTACCTACAATGAGCAGTTCTTC.

This chain links TRBV29-1 with TRBJ1-2; TRBD1 matches 8 bases. Germline CDR1 and CDR2: SQVTM and ANQGSEA. The ends lost 5 bases at V and 4 bases at J; junction bases unmatched: 9. This CDR3 has 14 residues. This CDR3 is CSVTPGQGGYGYTF. The CDR3 region has the DNA TGCAGCGTTACCCCCGGACAGGGCGGCTATGGCTACACCTTC.

This chain connects TRBV21-1 to TRBJ1-2; the table's D call TRBD1 went unverified against the DNA. TRBV21-1 counts as a pseudogene. The length of the CDR3 is 13 residues. In nucleotides, the CDR3 is TGTGCCAGCAGCGGAGACAGGGATACTGGCTACACCTTC. This codes for CASSGDRDTGYTF.

V gene TRBV7-2 combines with J gene TRBJ2-5; either TRBD1 or TRBD2 may supply D (6 bases each). The germline CDR1 and CDR2 sequences are SGHTA and FQGNSA. The CDR3 sequence is 14 residues long. With 1 base removed from V and 5 bases from J, the gap between germline ends came to 11 bases. CDR3 loop: CASSLGRGLETQYF. CDR3 DNA sequence: TGTGCCAGCAGCTTAGGCCGGGGGCTGGAGACCCAGTACTTC.